This TCR beta chain was retrieved from a study of beta chain features in type 1 diabetes. Overall study findings and caveats: TCRB rearrangement may or may not be influenced by HLA type; here this remained unresolved. In cDNA sequencing, cells with high TCR expression could be over-represented. Naive, central memory and Treg TCRB repertoires appeared more alike in patients than in healthy donors.

Central memory, naive, regulatory and stem cell-like memory CD4+ cells were sorted by CD45RO/CCR7/CD25/CD127/CD95/CD27. Reverse transcribing all isolated RNA meant expressed TCRB transcripts were sequenced. This table comes from immunoSEQ multiplex PCR, and its TCRdb copy is limited to in-frame clones, with some not included. This sample yields 200,000 to 250,000 clones, of which about a tenth are seen a single time; less than 1.5% belongs to the top ten. Turning to this clone: The antigen remains undetermined.

The sequencing sample was made of central memory CD4+ T cells from blood. The receptor was derived from a man younger than 30 in good health.

The CDR3 bases are TGTGCCAGCGGTGTCTGGCGTTCCGACGAGCAGTACTTC. It encodes CASGVWRSDEQYF. The rearrangement links TRBV7-9 to TRBJ2-7; the D is unclear. Germline-derived CDR1 and CDR2 are SEHNR and FQNEAQ (reference sequence). V lost 8 bases, J lost 5 bases, and 16 bases lay in between. CDR3 length: 13 residues.